The clone carrying this T cell receptor beta chain was seen only a few times. The antigen is not known. This record comes from a study of human T cells and chemical hapten exposure. Study background: Patch tests containing 0.01% DPC, applied to the upper back, were read at 6 days. Small differences in pooled library volume mainly drove the variation in TCR yields per sample.

General observations from the study: Every donor had alopecia, and their immune response may therefore differ from healthy people's.

Trimming took off 4 bases at V and 0 bases at J, with 14 bases between the two ends. Germline CDR1 reads SGHTA; CDR2 reads FQGNSA. CDR3 length equals 16 residues. Original handling: From around 20,000 to 690,000 TCRs were found per sample, with a median of roughly 89,000. TCRdb fed the RACE reads into MiXCR, producing one record per CDR3 protein. The V and J calls and clone size are TCRdb's, not the authors'. This sample has around 330,000 distinct CDR3 sequences, with 5.5% found just once. The time point is: pre-sensitization, week 0. This sample's treatment: therapeutic diphenylcyclopropenone sensitization with weekly scalp DPC.

Sequencing was performed on whole blood, taken in connection with sensitization to the hapten diphenylcyclopropenone (DPC). The chain carries TRBV7-2 and TRBJ2-3; tentatively, D is TRBD2 (5 bases). The sequence derives from a young woman with alopecia areata. Some clones in this sample may be carry-over from other donors' samples. CDR3 region: CASSSHSALSTDTQYF. As DNA, the CDR3 is TGTGCCAGCAGCTCCCATAGCGCCCTGAGCACAGATACGCAGTATTTT.